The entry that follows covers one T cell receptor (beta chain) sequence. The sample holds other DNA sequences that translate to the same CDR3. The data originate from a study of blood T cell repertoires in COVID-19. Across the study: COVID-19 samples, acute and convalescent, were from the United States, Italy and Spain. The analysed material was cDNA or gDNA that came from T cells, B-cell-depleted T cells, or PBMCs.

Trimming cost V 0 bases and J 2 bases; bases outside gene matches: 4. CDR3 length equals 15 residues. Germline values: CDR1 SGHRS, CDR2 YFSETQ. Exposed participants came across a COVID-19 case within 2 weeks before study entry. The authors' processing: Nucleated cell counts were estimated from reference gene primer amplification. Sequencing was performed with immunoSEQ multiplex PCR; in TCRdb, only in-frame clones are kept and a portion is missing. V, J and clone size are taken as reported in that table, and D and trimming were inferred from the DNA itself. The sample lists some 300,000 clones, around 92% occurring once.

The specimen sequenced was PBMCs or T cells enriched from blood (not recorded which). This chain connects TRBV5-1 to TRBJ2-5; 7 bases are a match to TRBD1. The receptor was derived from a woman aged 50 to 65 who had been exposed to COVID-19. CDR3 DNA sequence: TGCGCCAGCAGCTTGGGAGGGACAGTACAAGAGACCCAGTACTTC. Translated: CASSLGGTVQETQYF.